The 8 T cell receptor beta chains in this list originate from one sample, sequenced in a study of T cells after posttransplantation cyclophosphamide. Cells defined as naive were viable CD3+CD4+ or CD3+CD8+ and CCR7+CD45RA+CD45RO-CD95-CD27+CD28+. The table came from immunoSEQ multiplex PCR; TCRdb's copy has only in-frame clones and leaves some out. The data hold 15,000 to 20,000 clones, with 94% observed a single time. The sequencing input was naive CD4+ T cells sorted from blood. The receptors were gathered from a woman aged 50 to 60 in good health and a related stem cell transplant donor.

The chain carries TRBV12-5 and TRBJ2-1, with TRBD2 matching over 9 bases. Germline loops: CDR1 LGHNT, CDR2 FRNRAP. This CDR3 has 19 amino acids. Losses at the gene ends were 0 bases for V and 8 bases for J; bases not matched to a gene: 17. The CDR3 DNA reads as TGTGCTAGTGGTTTGGTACGGCGGGAGGGCCCCCCGGTTCAGCATGAGCAGTTCTTC. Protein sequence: CASGLVRREGPPVQHEQFF.

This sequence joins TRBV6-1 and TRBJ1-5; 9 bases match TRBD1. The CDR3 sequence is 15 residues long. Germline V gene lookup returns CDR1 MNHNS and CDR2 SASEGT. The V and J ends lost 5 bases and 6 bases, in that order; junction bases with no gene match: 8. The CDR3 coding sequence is TGTGCCAGCAGTACTACCGGGACAGGGACTCAGCCCCAGCATTTT. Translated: CASSTTGTGTQPQHF.

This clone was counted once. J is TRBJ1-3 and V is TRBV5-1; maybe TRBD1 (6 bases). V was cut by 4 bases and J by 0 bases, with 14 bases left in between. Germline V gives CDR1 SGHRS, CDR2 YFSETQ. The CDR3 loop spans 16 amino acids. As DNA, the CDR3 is TGCGCCAGCAGCCAAGAAACAGGGAACTCTGGAAACACCATATATTTT. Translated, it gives CASSQETGNSGNTIYF. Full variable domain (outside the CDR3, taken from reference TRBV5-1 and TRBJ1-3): KAGVTQTPRYLIKTRGQQVTLSCSPISGHRSVSWYQQTPGQGLQFLFEYFSETQRNKGNFPGRFSGRQFSNSRSEMNVSTLELGDSALYLCASSQETGNSGNTIYFGEGSWLTVV.

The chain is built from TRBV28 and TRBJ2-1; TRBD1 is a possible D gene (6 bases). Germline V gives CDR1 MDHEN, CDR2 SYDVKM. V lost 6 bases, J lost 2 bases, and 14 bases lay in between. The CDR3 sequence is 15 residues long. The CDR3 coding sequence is TGTGCCAGCAGCAATGCAGGGGACCCCTACAATGAGCAGTTCTTC. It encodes CASSNAGDPYNEQFF.

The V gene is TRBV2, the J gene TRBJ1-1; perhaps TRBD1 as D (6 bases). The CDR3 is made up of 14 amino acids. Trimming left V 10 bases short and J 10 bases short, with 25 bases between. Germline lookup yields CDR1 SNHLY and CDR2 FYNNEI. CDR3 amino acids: CATTKLMMGGAAFF. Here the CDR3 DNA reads TGTGCCACCACAAAACTCATGATGGGGGGGGCAGCTTTCTTT.

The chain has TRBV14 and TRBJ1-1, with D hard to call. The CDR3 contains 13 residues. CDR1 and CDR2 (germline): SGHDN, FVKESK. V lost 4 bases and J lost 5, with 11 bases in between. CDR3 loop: CASSPGLETEAFF. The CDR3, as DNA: TGTGCCAGCAGCCCGGGATTGGAGACTGAAGCTTTCTTT.

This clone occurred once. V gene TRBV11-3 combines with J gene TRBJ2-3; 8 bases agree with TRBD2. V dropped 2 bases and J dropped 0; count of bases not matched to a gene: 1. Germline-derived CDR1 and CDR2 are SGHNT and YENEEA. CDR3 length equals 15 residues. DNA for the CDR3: TGTGCCAGCAGCTTACTAGCGGGTAGCACAGATACGCAGTATTTT. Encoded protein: CASSLLAGSTDTQYF.

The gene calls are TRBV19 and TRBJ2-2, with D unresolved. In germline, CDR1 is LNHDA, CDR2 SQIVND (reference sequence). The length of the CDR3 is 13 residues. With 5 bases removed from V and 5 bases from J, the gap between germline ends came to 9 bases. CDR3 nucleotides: TGTGCCAGTAGTTCAGCGTCGACCGGGGAGCTGTTTTTT. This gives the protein CASSSASTGELFF. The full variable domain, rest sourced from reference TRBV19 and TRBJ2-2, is DGGITQSPKYLFRKEGQNVTLSCEQNLNHDAMYWYRQDPGQGLRLIYYSQIVNDFQKGDIAEGYSVSREKKESFPLTVTSAQKNPTAFYLCASSSASTGELFFGEGSRLTVL.